This TCR beta chain was identified in a study of blood T cell repertoires in COVID-19 (dated by TCRdb to 2018 to 2020). Broadly, across the study: The collaborator samples originated in the United States, Italy and Spain and spanned the acute and convalescent phases of COVID-19. Subjects who had been exposed to COVID-19, were actively infected with it, or had recovered from it provided the deeply sampled blood TCRbeta repertoires that made up the dataset. The sample metadata nearly always contained a de-identified subject ID, COVID-19 status, age in years and sex. HLA class I and class II types, where available, came from metadata supplied by the sample provider rather than from assay-based typing. The prospective study material was composed of cDNA or gDNA derived from T cells, B-cell-depleted T cells, or PBMCs. The repertoires were released in a freely available public database intended as a resource for research on the immune response to SARS-CoV-2. The samples were drawn from the first 160 participants of the ongoing ImmuneRACE study and from 1,254 subjects provided by 6 global collaborators. General findings and caveats noted by the study authors: How much clinical and demographic metadata was included differed by source and by participant, and the metadata was provided uncurated.

From a lookup of the germline V gene, CDR1 and CDR2 are SGDLS and YYNGEE. From the cysteine up to the phenylalanine, the CDR3 has a length of 16 residues. Left in the record is the CDR3 DNA by itself, 48 bases read in frame from the first base. Unmatched junction bases come to 12, with V trimmed by 4 bases and J by 8 bases. One collaborating source in Seattle enrolled patients while the patients were actively infected and followed the patients over time throughout the course of disease. Whole blood was collected in K2EDTA tubes by collaborating institutions according to the institutions' own protocols. For TCRbeta analysis, collaborator samples were shipped as frozen whole blood, as isolated PBMCs, or as DNA extracted from either sample type. TCRbeta CDR3 regions were amplified from genomic DNA by means of the immunoSEQ Assay, a bias-controlled multiplex PCR. As for the authors' bioinformatics: The number of nucleated cells in each sample was estimated by amplification of reference gene primers within the assay. To quantify the absolute abundance of each unique TCRbeta CDR3 rearrangement, sequence reads were collapsed and filtered. For each sample, productive Simpson clonality was calculated by taking the square root of Simpson's diversity index across productive rearrangements. TCRdb holds this immuneACCESS table with in-frame rearrangements only. Some clones are missing; in checked studies, unresolved V genes explain under half, and the rest has no known cause. V, J and clone size are taken as reported in that table, and D and trimming were inferred from the DNA itself. This sample is represented by a few hundred thousand clones; 75% to 90% of them were singletons. Around 13% of the sample rests with the top ten.

Remarks on this clone: This clone's antigen is unknown. Qualities for individual bases were not recorded, and no much larger clone is one base off.

The specimen sequenced was peripheral blood. The chain links TRBV9 with TRBJ1-4; TRBD1 aligns with 9 central bases. The clonotype originates from a woman aged 70 to 79 with COVID-19, enrolled during active disease. The base sequence is TGTGCCAGCAGCATCCGGGACAGGGATGTTCAGGAAAAACTGTTTTTT. This translates into CASSIRDRDVQEKLFF.